This TCR beta chain was sequenced for a study of T cell responses to AZD1222 COVID-19 vaccine. This CDR3 has 13 amino acids. V lost 4 bases, J lost 10 bases, and 7 bases stayed unmatched. Per the germline V gene, CDR1 is SGHRS and CDR2 is YFSETQ. Concerning this clone itself: Its antigen is still unknown.

The data were produced by immunoSEQ multiplex PCR, yet TCRdb's version contains in-frame clones alone and is incomplete. The top ten clones hold about 14% of a sample with 140,000 to 150,000 clones, 88% of them seen once. General study results and limits: Spike-specific TCR breadth and depth rose after two AZD1222 doses.

The source was peripheral blood, collected on day 0 of AZD1222 vaccination. V is TRBV5-1 and J is TRBJ1-1; 10 nucleotides match TRBD1. The clonotype comes from an adult in good health. CDR3 amino acids: CASSDGQGVLAFF. DNA of the CDR3: TGCGCCAGCAGCGACGGACAGGGGGTCCTAGCTTTCTTT.